Below are 9 T cell receptor beta chains sequenced from a single sample in a study of human T cells and chemical hapten exposure. Each CDR3 protein is one row after TCRdb ran MiXCR on the RACE reads. The sample has tens of thousands of distinct CDR3 sequences, 10% to 13% seen once. Specified time point: pre-sensitization, week 0. Documented treatment: therapeutic diphenylcyclopropenone sensitization with weekly scalp DPC. Researchers extracted total RNA from unfractionated whole blood. The specimen was whole blood, collected in connection with sensitization to the hapten diphenylcyclopropenone (DPC). These receptors originate from a man aged 50 to 59 with alopecia areata. Some clones in this sample may be carry-over from other donors' samples.

In its sample, this clonotype was seen many times. The rearrangement links TRBV5-4 to TRBJ1-1; D remains ambiguous. The V end was cut by 7 bases, the J end by 2 bases, with 15 bases between. The CDR3 length is 14 residues. Per the germline V gene, CDR1 is SGHNT and CDR2 is YYREEE (reference sequence). The CDR3 loop reads CASASGFDNTEAFF. The DNA for the CDR3 is TGTGCCAGCGCCAGCGGATTTGACAACACTGAAGCTTTCTTT.

This clonotype was counted many times. The rearrangement links TRBV24-1 to TRBJ1-5; no reliable D call. Germline V lookup: CDR1 KGHDR, CDR2 SFDVKD. Trimming pared 6 bases from V and 1 base from J, leaving 9 bases between. The CDR3 consists of 14 residues. Here the CDR3 reads CATSYRQSNQPQHF. The CDR3 DNA follows: TGTGCCACCAGTTATCGACAAAGCAATCAGCCCCAGCATTTT.

This clonotype was detected ten times or more. The chain uses TRBV6-6 and TRBJ1-1; D is uncertain. Trimming removed 2 bases at V and 5 bases at J, with 15 bases between. The CDR3 covers 15 residues. Germline V lookup: CDR1 MNHNY, CDR2 SVGAGI (reference sequence). The CDR3 here is CASSYEAAVTTEAFF. CDR3 nucleotides: TGTGCCAGCAGTTACGAGGCAGCAGTCACAACTGAAGCTTTCTTT.

This clonotype has a handful of counts. The CDR3 coding sequence is TGTGCCAGCAGCTCCCAAACTAACACGGGACAGGGGGCCGGGAGCACTGAAGCTTTCTTT. Its protein product is CASSSQTNTGQGAGSTEAFF. The chain links TRBV11-2 to TRBJ1-1; TRBD1 matches 12 bases. The germline V gene has CDR1 SGHAT and CDR2 FQNNGV. The CDR3 is made up of 20 amino acids. V shed 4 bases and J 4 bases; nucleotides not matched to a gene: 19.

This clonotype was detected ten times or more. The chain couples TRBV20-1 to TRBJ2-3; TRBD1 matches 10 bases. V dropped 6 bases and J dropped 2; count of bases not matched to a gene: 11. CDR3 length equals 16 residues. Germline lookup yields CDR1 DFQATT and CDR2 SNEGSKA (reference sequence). CDR3 sequence: CSAETRTGGNTDTQYF. The CDR3 nucleotides read TGCAGTGCCGAAACCCGGACAGGGGGGAACACAGATACGCAGTATTTT.

The gene calls are TRBV19 and TRBJ1-1; no firm D call. CDR3 length: 13 amino acids. V dropped 4 bases and J dropped 1 base, with 7 bases sitting between them. Germline assignment: CDR1 LNHDA and CDR2 SQIVND (reference sequence). CDR3 bases: TGTGCCAGTAGTAGGGAATCGAACACTGAAGCTTTCTTT. This sequence encodes CASSRESNTEAFF.

This clonotype has at least ten counts. The chain carries TRBV5-1 and TRBJ2-3, with D maybe TRBD2 (5 bases). V lost 0 bases to trimming and J lost 1 base, with 12 bases between them. CDR1 and CDR2 from the germline V gene are SGHRS and YFSETQ. The CDR3 runs to 16 residues. The CDR3 spells CASSLGSGSRTDTQYF. In nucleotides, the CDR3 is TGCGCCAGCAGCTTGGGGTCGGGAAGTCGCACAGATACGCAGTATTTT.

This clonotype was seen many times. CDR3 sequence: CASSLSWGSQNIQYF. The CDR3 DNA reads TGTGCCAGCAGCTTAAGTTGGGGATCCCAGAACATTCAGTACTTC. This chain joins TRBV7-2 and TRBJ2-4; D remains ambiguous. The germline gives CDR1 SGHTA, CDR2 FQGNSA. V was cut by 2 bases and J by 7 bases, with 15 bases left in between. CDR3 length equals 15 residues. The full variable domain, in which reference TRBV7-2 and TRBJ2-4 provide the parts outside the CDR3, is GAGVSQSPSNKVTEKGKDVELRCDPISGHTALYWYRQSLGQGLEFLIYFQGNSAPDKSGLPSDRFSAERTGGSVSTLTIQRTQQEDSAVYLCASSLSWGSQNIQYFGAGTRLSVL.

The V call is TRBV5-1, the J call TRBJ2-1; D is perhaps TRBD2 (6 bases). Trimming took 3 bases from V and 12 from J, leaving 13 bases between them. Looked up from germline, CDR1 is SGHRS and CDR2 is YFSETQ. This CDR3 spans 12 amino acids. Here the CDR3 reads CASSWRDQGQFF. The CDR3 region has the DNA TGCGCCAGCAGCTGGCGGGACCAGGGGCAGTTCTTC.